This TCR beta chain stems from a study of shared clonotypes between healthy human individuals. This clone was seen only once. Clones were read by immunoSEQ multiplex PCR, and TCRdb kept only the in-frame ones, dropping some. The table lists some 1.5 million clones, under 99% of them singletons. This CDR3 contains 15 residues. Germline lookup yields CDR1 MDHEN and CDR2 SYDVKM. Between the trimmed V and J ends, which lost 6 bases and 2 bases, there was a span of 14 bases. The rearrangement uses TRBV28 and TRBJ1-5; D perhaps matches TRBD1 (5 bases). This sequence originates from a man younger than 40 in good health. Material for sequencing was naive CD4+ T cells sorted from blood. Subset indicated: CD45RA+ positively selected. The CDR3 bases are TGTGCCAGCAGGGGGGATCCGGGGCGCAATCAGCCCCAGCATTTT. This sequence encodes CASRGDPGRNQPQHF.